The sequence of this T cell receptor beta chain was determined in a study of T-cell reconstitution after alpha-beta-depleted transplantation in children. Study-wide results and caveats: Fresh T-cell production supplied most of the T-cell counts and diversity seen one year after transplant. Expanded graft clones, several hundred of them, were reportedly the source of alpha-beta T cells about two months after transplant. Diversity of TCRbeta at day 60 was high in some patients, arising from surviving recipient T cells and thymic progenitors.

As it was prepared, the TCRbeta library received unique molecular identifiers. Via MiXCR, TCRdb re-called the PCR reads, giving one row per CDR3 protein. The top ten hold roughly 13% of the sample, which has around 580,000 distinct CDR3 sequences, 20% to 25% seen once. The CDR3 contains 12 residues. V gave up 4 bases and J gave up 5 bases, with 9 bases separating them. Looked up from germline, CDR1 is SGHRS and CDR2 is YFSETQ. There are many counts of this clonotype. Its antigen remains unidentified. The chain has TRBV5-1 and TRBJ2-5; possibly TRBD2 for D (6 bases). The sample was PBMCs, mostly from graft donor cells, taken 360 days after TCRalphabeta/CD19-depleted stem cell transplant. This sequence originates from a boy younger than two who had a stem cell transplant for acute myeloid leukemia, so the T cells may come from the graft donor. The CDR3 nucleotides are TGCGCCAGCAGCCAGGGAGGCGAGACCCAGTACTTC. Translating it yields CASSQGGETQYF.